This TCR beta chain was observed in a study of blood T cell repertoires in COVID-19. Study summary: Spain, Italy and the United States supplied samples that represented acute and convalescent COVID-19.

V lost 4 bases to trimming and J lost 5 bases; unmatched junction nucleotides: 7. Per the germline V gene, CDR1 is SGHNT and CDR2 is YYREEE (reference sequence). The CDR3 loop spans 15 amino acids. Assay used: immunoSEQ multiplex PCR; TCRdb lists only in-frame clones, some missing. The repertoire includes 100,000 to 150,000 clones, 79% of them detected once, and around 37% sits in the top ten. The material sequenced was peripheral blood. The chain joins TRBV5-4 to TRBJ1-4, with 8 bases identical to TRBD1. The TCR comes from a man aged 40-55 years with active or convalescent COVID-19. Here the CDR3 reads CASSPGGRGNEKLFF. In nucleotides, the CDR3 is TGTGCCAGCAGCCCAGGGGGCCGAGGGAATGAAAAACTGTTTTTT. Supplemented by reference TRBV5-4 and TRBJ1-4, the full variable domain reads ETGVTQSPTHLIKTRGQQVTLRCSSQSGHNTVSWYQQALGQGPQFIFQYYREEENGRGNFPPRFSGLQFPNYSSELNVNALELDDSALYLCASSPGGRGNEKLFFGSGTQLSVL.